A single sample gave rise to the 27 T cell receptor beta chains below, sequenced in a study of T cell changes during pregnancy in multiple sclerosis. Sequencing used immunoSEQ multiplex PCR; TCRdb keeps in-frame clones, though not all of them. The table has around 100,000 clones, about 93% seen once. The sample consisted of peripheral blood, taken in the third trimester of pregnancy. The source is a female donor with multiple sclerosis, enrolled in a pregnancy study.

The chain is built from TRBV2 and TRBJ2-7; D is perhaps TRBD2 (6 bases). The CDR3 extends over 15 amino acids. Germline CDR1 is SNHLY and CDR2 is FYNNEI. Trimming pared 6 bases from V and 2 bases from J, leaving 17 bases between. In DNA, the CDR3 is TGTGCCAGCAGGGGCCCAGCTAGCGACACCTACGAGCAGTACTTC. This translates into CASRGPASDTYEQYF.

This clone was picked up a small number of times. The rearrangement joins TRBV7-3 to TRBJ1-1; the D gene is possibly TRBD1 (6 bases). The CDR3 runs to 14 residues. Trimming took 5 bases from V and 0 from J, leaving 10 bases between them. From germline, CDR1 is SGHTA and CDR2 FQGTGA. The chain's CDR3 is CASSQGQMNTEAFF. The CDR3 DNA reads TGTGCCAGCAGCCAGGGACAAATGAACACTGAAGCTTTCTTT. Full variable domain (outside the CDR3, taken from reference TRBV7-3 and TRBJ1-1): GAGVSQTPSNKVTEKGKYVELRCDPISGHTALYWYRQSLGQGPEFLIYFQGTGAADDSGLPNDRFFAVRPEGSVSTLKIQRTERGDSAVYLCASSQGQMNTEAFFGQGTRLTVV.

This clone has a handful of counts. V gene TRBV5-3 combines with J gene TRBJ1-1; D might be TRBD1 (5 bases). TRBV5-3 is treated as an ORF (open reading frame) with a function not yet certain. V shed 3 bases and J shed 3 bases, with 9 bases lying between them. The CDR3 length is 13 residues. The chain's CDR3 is CARSSGLDTEAFF. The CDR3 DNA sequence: TGTGCCAGAAGCTCAGGGTTGGACACTGAAGCTTTCTTT.

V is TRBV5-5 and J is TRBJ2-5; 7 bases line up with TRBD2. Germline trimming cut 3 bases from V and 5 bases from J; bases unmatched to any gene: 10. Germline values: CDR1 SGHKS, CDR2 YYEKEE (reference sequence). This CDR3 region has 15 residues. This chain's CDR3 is CASSSWTSFAETQYF. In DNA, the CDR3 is TGTGCCAGCAGCTCTTGGACTAGTTTTGCGGAGACCCAGTACTTC.

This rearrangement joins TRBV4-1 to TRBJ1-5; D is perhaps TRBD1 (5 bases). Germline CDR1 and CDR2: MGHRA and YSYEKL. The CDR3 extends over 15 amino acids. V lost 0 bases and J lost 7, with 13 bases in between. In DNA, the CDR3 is TGCGCCAGCAGCCAAGATCGGAGGGAGGGGCAGCCCCAGCATTTT. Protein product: CASSQDRREGQPQHF.

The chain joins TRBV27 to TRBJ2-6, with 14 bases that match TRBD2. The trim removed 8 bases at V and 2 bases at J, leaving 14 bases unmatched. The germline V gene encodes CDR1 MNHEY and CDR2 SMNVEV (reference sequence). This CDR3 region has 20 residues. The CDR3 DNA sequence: TGTGCCAGCGGGGCAAGGGGACTAGCGGGAGTTGGTACTGGGGCCAACGTCCTGACTTTC. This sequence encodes CASGARGLAGVGTGANVLTF.

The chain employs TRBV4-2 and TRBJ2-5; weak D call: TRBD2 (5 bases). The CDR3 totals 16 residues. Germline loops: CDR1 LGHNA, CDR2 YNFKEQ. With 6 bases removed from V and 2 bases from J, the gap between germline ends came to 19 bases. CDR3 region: CASSPRVSGIQETQYF. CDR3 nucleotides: TGTGCCAGCAGTCCAAGGGTCAGCGGCATTCAAGAGACCCAGTACTTC.

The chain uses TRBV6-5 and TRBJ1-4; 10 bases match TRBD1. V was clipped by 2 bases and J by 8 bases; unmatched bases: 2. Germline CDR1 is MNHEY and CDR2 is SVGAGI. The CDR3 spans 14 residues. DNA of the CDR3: TGTGCCAGCAGTTACAGGACAGGGGGGGAAAAACTGTTTTTT. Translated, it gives CASSYRTGGEKLFF.

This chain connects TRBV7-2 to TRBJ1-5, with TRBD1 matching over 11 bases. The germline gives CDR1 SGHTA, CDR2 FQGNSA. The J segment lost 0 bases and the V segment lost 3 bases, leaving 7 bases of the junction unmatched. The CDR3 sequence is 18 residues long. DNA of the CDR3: TGTGCCAGCAGCTTGTCCGGGACAGGGGGGTTTAGCAATCAGCCCCAGCATTTT. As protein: CASSLSGTGGFSNQPQHF.

CDR3 region: CASSEQGAWGYTF. DNA for the CDR3: TGTGCCAGCAGTGAGCAGGGGGCATGGGGCTACACCTTC. V and J are TRBV6-1 and TRBJ1-2, with 8 bases identical to TRBD1. Germline trimming cut 3 bases from V and 8 bases from J; bases unmatched to any gene: 5. This CDR3 comprises 13 residues. Germline CDR1 and CDR2: MNHNS and SASEGT.

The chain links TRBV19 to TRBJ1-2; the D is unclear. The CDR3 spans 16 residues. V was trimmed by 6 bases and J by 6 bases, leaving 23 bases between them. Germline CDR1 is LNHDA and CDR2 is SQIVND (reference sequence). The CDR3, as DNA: TGTGCCAGTAGGCCGCGCCGGGATCGGGTTGGTCATGGCTACACCTTC. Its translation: CASRPRRDRVGHGYTF.

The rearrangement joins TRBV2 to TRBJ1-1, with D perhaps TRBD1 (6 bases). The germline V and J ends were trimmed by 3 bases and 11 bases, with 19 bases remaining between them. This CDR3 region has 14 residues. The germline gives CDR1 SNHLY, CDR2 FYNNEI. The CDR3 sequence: CASSDIRWTVWAFF. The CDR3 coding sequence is TGTGCCAGCAGTGATATACGGTGGACAGTGTGGGCTTTCTTT.

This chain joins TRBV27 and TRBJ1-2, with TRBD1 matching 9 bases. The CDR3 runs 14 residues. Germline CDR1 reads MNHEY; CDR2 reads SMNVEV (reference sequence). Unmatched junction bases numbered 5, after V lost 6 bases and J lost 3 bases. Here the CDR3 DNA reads TGTGCCAGCAGGCCGACAGGGGGTGACTATGGCTACACCTTC. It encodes CASRPTGGDYGYTF.

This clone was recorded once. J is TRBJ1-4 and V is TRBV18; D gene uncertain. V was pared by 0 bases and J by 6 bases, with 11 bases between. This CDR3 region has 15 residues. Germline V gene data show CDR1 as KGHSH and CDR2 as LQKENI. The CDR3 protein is CASSPPGRQDEKLFF. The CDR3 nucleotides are TGTGCCAGCTCACCACCCGGTAGGCAGGATGAAAAACTGTTTTTT.

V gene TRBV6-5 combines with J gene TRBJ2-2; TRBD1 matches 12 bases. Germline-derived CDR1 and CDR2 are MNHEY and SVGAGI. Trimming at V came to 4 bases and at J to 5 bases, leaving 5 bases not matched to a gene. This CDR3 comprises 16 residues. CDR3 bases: TGTGCCAGCAGTTCCCGGGACAGGGGGCAAACCGGGGAGCTGTTTTTT. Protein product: CASSSRDRGQTGELFF.

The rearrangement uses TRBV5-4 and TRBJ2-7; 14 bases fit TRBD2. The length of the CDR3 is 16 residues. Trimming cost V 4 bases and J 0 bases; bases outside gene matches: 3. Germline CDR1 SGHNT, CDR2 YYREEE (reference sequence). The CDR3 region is CASSLGTSGSSYEQYF. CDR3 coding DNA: TGTGCCAGCAGCCTTGGGACTAGCGGGAGCTCCTACGAGCAGTACTTC.

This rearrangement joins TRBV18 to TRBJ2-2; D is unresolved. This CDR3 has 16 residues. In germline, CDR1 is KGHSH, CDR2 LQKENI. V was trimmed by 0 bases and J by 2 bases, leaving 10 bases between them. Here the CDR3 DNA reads TGTGCCAGCTCACCACCGGGCAGAGTTAACACCGGGGAGCTGTTTTTT. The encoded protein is CASSPPGRVNTGELFF.

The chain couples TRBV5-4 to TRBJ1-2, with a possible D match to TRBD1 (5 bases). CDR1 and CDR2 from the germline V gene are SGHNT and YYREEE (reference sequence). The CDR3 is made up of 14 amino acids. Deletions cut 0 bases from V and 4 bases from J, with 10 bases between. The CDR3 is CASSLGDSIYGYTF. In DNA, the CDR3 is TGTGCCAGCAGCTTGGGAGACAGCATCTATGGCTACACCTTC.

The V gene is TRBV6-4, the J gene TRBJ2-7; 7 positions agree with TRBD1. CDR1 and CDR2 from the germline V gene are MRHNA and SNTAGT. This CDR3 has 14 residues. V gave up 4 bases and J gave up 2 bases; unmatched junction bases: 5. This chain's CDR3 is CASSANRGTYEQYF. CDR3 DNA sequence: TGTGCCAGCAGTGCGAACAGGGGAACCTACGAGCAGTACTTC.

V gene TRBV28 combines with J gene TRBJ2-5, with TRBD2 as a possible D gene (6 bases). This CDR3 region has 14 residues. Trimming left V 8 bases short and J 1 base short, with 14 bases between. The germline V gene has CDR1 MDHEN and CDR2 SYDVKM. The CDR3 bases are TGTGCCAGCGGCGGGACCCTACTCCAAGAGACCCAGTACTTC. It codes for CASGGTLLQETQYF. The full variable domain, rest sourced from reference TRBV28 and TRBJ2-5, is DVKVTQSSRYLVKRTGEKVFLECVQDMDHENMFWYRQDPGLGLRLIYFSYDVKMKEKGDIPEGYSVSREKKERFSLILESASTNQTSMYLCASGGTLLQETQYFGPGTRLLVL.

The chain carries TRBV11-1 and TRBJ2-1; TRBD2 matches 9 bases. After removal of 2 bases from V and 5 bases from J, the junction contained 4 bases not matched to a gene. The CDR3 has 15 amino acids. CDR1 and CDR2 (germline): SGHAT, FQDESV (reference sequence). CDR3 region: CASSLRGGVNNEQFF. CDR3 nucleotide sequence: TGTGCCAGCAGCTTACGCGGGGGGGTCAACAATGAGCAGTTCTTC.

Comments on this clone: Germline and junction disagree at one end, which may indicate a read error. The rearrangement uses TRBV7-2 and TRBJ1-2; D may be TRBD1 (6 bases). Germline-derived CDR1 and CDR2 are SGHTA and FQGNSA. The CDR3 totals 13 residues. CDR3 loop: CASSNRDNSGYTF. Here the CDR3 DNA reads TGTGCCAGCAGCAACCGGGACAACTCTGGCTACACCTTC.

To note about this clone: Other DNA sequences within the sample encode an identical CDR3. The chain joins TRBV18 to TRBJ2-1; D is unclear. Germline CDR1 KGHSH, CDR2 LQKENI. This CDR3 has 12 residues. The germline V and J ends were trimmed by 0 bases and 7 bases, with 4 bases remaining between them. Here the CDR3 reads CASSPPRNEQFF. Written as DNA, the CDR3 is TGTGCCAGCTCACCACCGCGAAATGAGCAGTTCTTC. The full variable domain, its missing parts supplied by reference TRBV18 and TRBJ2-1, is NAGVMQNPRHLVRRRGQEARLRCSPMKGHSHVYWYRQLPEEGLKFMVYLQKENIIDESGMPKERFSAEFPKEGPSILRIQQVVRGDSAAYFCASSPPRNEQFFGPGTRLTVL.

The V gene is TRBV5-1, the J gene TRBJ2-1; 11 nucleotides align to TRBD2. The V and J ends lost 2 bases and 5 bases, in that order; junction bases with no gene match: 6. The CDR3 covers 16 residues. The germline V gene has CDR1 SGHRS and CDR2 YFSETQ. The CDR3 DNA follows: TGCGCCAGCAGCTTCCGACTAGCGGGAATGGACAATGAGCAGTTCTTC. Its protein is CASSFRLAGMDNEQFF.

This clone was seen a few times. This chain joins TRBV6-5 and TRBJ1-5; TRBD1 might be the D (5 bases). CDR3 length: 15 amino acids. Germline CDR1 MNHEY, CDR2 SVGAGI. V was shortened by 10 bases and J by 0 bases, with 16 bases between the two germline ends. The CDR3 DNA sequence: TGTGCCACCGGGGGGGATCCCACTAGCAATCAGCCCCAGCATTTT. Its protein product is CATGGDPTSNQPQHF.

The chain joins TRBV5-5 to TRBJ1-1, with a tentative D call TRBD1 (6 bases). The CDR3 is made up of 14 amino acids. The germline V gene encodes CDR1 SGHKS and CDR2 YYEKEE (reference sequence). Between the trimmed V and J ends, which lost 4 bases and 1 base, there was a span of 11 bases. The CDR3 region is CASSLTTGNTEAFF. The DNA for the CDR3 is TGTGCCAGCAGCCTCACGACAGGGAACACTGAAGCTTTCTTT.

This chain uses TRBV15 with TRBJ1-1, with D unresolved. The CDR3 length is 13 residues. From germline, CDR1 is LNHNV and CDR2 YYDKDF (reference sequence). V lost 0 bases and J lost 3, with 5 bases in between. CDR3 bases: TGTGCCACCAGCAGAGATCCAGACACTGAAGCTTTCTTT. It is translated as CATSRDPDTEAFF. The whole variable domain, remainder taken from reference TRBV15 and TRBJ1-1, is DAMVIQNPRYQVTQFGKPVTLSCSQTLNHNVMYWYQQKSSQAPKLLFHYYDKDFNNEADTPDNFQSRRPNTSFCFLDIRSPGLGDTAMYLCATSRDPDTEAFFGQGTRLTVV.